This is a list of T cell receptor beta chains from one sample in a study of blood T cell repertoires in COVID-19. The assay was immunoSEQ multiplex PCR, and TCRdb's table has in-frame clones only and misses some. Counted here are 200,000 to 300,000 clones, approximately 86% occurring once; the ten biggest clones make up around 0.78%. The sequenced sample consisted of peripheral blood. These receptors were collected from a woman in her twenties or thirties with acute or convalescent COVID-19. Both conserved end residues are part of each CDR3. Fields, in order: clone size, V gene, J gene, D gene, CDR3 protein, CDR3 DNA. The D gene is left open where the match is weak. The size field is filled for only some rows; it gives once, few, many or a size class.

>-|TRBV19|TRBJ2-1|TRBD2
CASSITPSGHNEQFF
TGTGCCAGTAGTATAACCCCTAGCGGACACAATGAGCAGTTCTTC
>-|TRBV7-8|TRBJ2-3|TRBD2
CASSSVLAGVWADTQYF
TGTGCCAGCAGCTCAGTACTAGCGGGAGTTTGGGCAGATACGCAGTATTTT
>once|TRBV7-3|TRBJ2-3|-
CASSLPVTDTQYF
TGTGCCAGCAGCCTCCCGGTCACAGATACGCAGTATTTT
>few|TRBV30|TRBJ1-5|-
CAWSHSSNQPQHF
TGTGCCTGGAGTCACAGTAGCAATCAGCCCCAGCATTTT
>few|TRBV2|TRBJ1-5|TRBD1
CASSGADRGYQPQHF
TGTGCCAGCAGTGGTGCGGACAGGGGGTATCAGCCCCAGCATTTT
>once|TRBV9|TRBJ1-3|-
CASSVAVNSGNTIYF
TGTGCCAGCAGCGTAGCAGTAAACTCTGGAAACACCATATATTTT
>-|TRBV7-2|TRBJ2-7|-
CASSTKPGLTYEQYF
TGTGCCAGCAGCACGAAACCGGGACTTACCTACGAGCAGTACTTC
>-|TRBV7-2|TRBJ1-4|-
CASSLVSRATNEKLFF
TGTGCCAGCAGCTTAGTTTCCCGGGCAACTAATGAAAAACTGTTTTTT
>-|TRBV9|TRBJ2-5|TRBD2
CASSPLAGGRGETQYF
TGTGCCAGCAGCCCCCTAGCGGGAGGGCGGGGAGAGACCCAGTACTTC
>few|TRBV13|TRBJ2-5|TRBD2
CASSLGRASGMGVETQYF
TGTGCCAGCAGCTTAGGTCGGGCTAGCGGGATGGGAGTTGAGACCCAGTACTTC
>-|TRBV12-3/TRBV12-4|TRBJ2-7|TRBD1
CASRRTGTYEQYF
TGTGCCAGCAGGAGGACAGGGACCTACGAGCAGTACTTC
>-|TRBV25-1|TRBJ1-5|-
CASSNTTGYSNQPQHF
TGTGCCAGCAGTAACACAACAGGTTATAGCAATCAGCCCCAGCATTTT
>-|TRBV5-1|TRBJ2-7|-
CASSLVGGGGSSYEQYF
TGCGCCAGCAGCTTGGTTGGTGGTGGGGGCTCCTCCTACGAGCAGTACTTC
>-|TRBV11-2|TRBJ2-3|TRBD2
CASHGGLAVTDTQYF
TGTGCCAGCCACGGGGGACTAGCGGTGACAGATACGCAGTATTTT
>once|TRBV7-7|TRBJ2-1|TRBD2
CASSLKASGTNEQFF
TGTGCCAGCAGCTTAAAAGCTAGCGGGACCAATGAGCAGTTCTTC
>-|TRBV6-6|TRBJ2-7|TRBD1
CASSSWTGGSYEQYF
TGTGCCAGCAGTTCCTGGACAGGGGGCTCCTACGAGCAGTACTTC
>once|TRBV4-3|TRBJ2-7|-
CASSQDGQVGYEQYF
TGCGCCAGCAGCCAAGATGGCCAGGTGGGTTACGAGCAGTACTTC
>-|TRBV18|TRBJ2-7|-
CASSGLSPVEQYF
TGTGCCAGCTCCGGGTTGTCCCCCGTAGAGCAGTACTTC
>-|TRBV5-1|TRBJ2-5|TRBD2
CASSLGLAVETQYF
TGCGCCAGCAGCTTGGGACTAGCGGTAGAGACCCAGTACTTC
>-|TRBV11-1|TRBJ1-1|-
CASSASTEAFF
TGTGCCAGCAGCGCGAGCACTGAAGCTTTCTTT
>-|TRBV7-3|TRBJ2-5|-
CASSRGYQETQYF
TGTGCCAGCAGCCGGGGGTACCAAGAGACCCAGTACTTC
>-|TRBV19|TRBJ1-1|TRBD1
CASSGPGQGYMNTEAFF
TGTGCCAGTAGCGGCCCCGGACAGGGGTACATGAACACTGAAGCTTTCTTT
>-|TRBV10-3|TRBJ1-5|TRBD1
CAISSTGGNQPQHF
TGTGCCATCAGTTCGACAGGGGGCAATCAGCCCCAGCATTTT
>-|TRBV6-2/TRBV6-3|TRBJ2-2|TRBD1
CASSYNSRDRGLRGTGELFF
TGTGCCAGCAGTTACAATTCCCGGGACAGGGGGCTCCGGGGCACCGGGGAGCTGTTTTTT
>-|TRBV9|TRBJ1-1|TRBD1
CASSVGQGAWDTEAFF
TGTGCCAGCAGCGTAGGGCAGGGGGCATGGGACACTGAAGCTTTCTTT
>-|TRBV25-1|TRBJ2-2|TRBD2
CASSGRTSGYDTGELFF
TGTGCCAGCAGTGGCCGGACTAGCGGGTACGACACCGGGGAGCTGTTTTTT
>once|TRBV11-3|TRBJ2-1|-
CASSLNANGNNEQFF
TGTGCCAGCAGCTTAAATGCTAACGGGAACAATGAGCAGTTCTTC
>-|TRBV6-4|TRBJ1-1|-
CASSDYTQRRGSQEAFF
TGTGCCAGCAGTGACTACACCCAGAGGCGGGGAAGCCAAGAAGCTTTCTTT
>-|TRBV5-4|TRBJ2-3|-
CASSGRLGVSTDTQYF
TGTGCCAGCAGCGGTCGCCTCGGGGTTAGCACAGATACGCAGTATTTT
>-|TRBV18|TRBJ2-2|-
CASSPRQNTGELFF
TGTGCCAGCTCACCACGACAAAACACCGGGGAGCTGTTTTTT
>-|TRBV7-2|TRBJ1-2|TRBD1
CASSQRTGRDYGYTF
TGTGCCAGCAGCCAAAGGACAGGGAGGGACTATGGCTACACCTTC
>-|TRBV6-5|TRBJ1-4|TRBD1
CASSPRGQGGEKLFF
TGTGCCAGCAGCCCAAGGGGGCAGGGCGGTGAAAAACTGTTTTTT
>once|TRBV6-5|TRBJ1-1|-
CATYGGGLNTEAFF
TGTGCCACCTACGGGGGGGGGCTGAACACTGAAGCTTTCTTT
>-|TRBV3-1/TRBV3-2|TRBJ2-1|TRBD1
CASSRRGQGVGNEQFF
TGTGCCAGCAGCCGCCGGGGACAGGGAGTCGGCAATGAGCAGTTCTTC
>-|TRBV15|TRBJ2-7|TRBD1
CATSRDVGQGDHEQYF
TGTGCCACCAGCAGAGATGTTGGACAGGGAGATCACGAGCAGTACTTC
>-|TRBV30|TRBJ2-1|TRBD1
CAWIQGLEQFF
TGTGCCTGGATACAGGGGCTTGAGCAGTTCTTC
>-|TRBV3-1/TRBV3-2|TRBJ2-5|TRBD2
CASSQEGLAGANTQYF
TGTGCCAGCAGCCAAGAAGGACTAGCGGGAGCCAATACCCAGTACTTC
>-|TRBV7-9|TRBJ1-2|-
CASSLDTPHYGYTF
TGTGCCAGCAGCTTAGACACACCTCACTATGGCTACACCTTC
>-|TRBV9|TRBJ1-3|-
CASKSGNTIYF
TGTGCCAGCAAATCAGGAAACACCATATATTTT
>few|TRBV6-5|TRBJ2-2|TRBD1
CATKTGGENTGELFF
TGTGCCACCAAAACAGGGGGTGAGAACACCGGGGAGCTGTTTTTT
>-|TRBV7-6|TRBJ1-2|-
CASSFPGNYGYTF
TGTGCCAGCAGCTTCCCGGGGAACTATGGCTACACCTTC
>-|TRBV6-5|TRBJ1-2|-
CASSKTAYGYTF
TGTGCCAGCAGTAAGACAGCCTATGGCTACACCTTC
>once|TRBV7-9|TRBJ2-1|-
CASSPSERYYNEQFF
TGTGCCAGCAGCCCCTCTGAGCGGTACTACAATGAGCAGTTCTTC
>-|TRBV19|TRBJ1-6|TRBD1
CASKTTGTGIGPLHF
TGTGCCAGTAAGACGACAGGGACCGGAATTGGGCCCCTCCACTTT
>-|TRBV19|TRBJ2-5|-
CASSPGYQETQYF
TGTGCCAGTAGTCCGGGATACCAAGAGACCCAGTACTTC
>-|TRBV5-6|TRBJ2-3|-
CASSVHMDTQYF
TGTGCCAGCAGCGTACATATGGATACGCAGTATTTT
>-|TRBV5-6|TRBJ2-7|-
CASSPDRFVPYEQYF
TGTGCCAGCAGCCCCGACAGGTTCGTCCCCTACGAGCAGTACTTC
>-|TRBV5-1|TRBJ1-1|-
CASSPRRPPGNTEAFF
TGCGCCAGCAGCCCACGGAGGCCACCGGGGAACACTGAAGCTTTCTTT
>few|TRBV25-1|TRBJ2-7|TRBD1
CASSGQGTYEQYF
TGTGCCAGCAGTGGACAGGGGACCTACGAGCAGTACTTC
>-|TRBV13|TRBJ2-1|-
CASSGPAGWDEQFF
TGTGCCAGCTCTGGACCAGCAGGGTGGGATGAGCAGTTCTTC
>-|TRBV4-1|TRBJ2-7|-
CASSQSLVVSYEQYF
TGCGCCAGCAGCCAAAGTTTGGTAGTGTCCTACGAGCAGTACTTC
>once|TRBV7-9|TRBJ2-3|-
CASSLVGHLRDTDTQYF
TGTGCCAGCAGCTTAGTGGGGCATCTCAGAGATACAGATACGCAGTATTTT
>-|TRBV7-2|TRBJ2-7|-
CASSFRYYEQYF
TGTGCCAGCAGTTTCAGGTATTACGAGCAGTACTTC
>-|TRBV6-2/TRBV6-3|TRBJ2-7|TRBD2
CASSYPFQRDSYEQYF
TGTGCCAGCAGTTACCCATTTCAGCGGGATTCCTACGAGCAGTACTTC
>-|TRBV27|TRBJ1-4|TRBD1
CASSERTGDYEKLFF
TGTGCCAGCAGTGAGAGGACAGGGGATTATGAAAAACTGTTTTTT